The next 16 T cell receptor beta chains were all read from a single sample in a study of cytomegalovirus exposure and HLA in healthy donors. Here immunoSEQ multiplex PCR was the method, and the copy in TCRdb shows in-frame clones only, minus some. The sample records about 330,000 clones, roughly nine tenths being singletons. The sample was PBMCs. The receptors come from a woman aged 25 to 39 in good health and CMV-seropositive.

A remark on this clone: The conserved phenylalanine or tryptophan is not found at the CDR3 terminus, so this likely reflects a read error. No DNA is shown, since the ends of the CDR3 on it are uncertain; the CDR3 is the one TCRdb lists. The J gene is TRBJ1-2, the V gene TRBV27; TRBD1, the table's D call, was not compared with the DNA. Germline V CDR1 and CDR2: MNHEY, SMNVEV (reference sequence). Counting both end residues, the CDR3 totals 8 amino acids. Here the CDR3 reads CASSRPGN.

This sequence joins TRBV18 and TRBJ1-6; D not resolved. Germline V lookup: CDR1 KGHSH, CDR2 LQKENI. Trimming left V 5 bases short and J 5 bases short, with 10 bases between. The CDR3 covers 14 residues. The CDR3 loop is CASSVAVNNSPLHF. The CDR3 DNA sequence: TGTGCCAGCTCAGTGGCAGTAAATAATTCACCCCTCCACTTT.

The chain recombines TRBV18 with TRBJ2-2; D possibly uses TRBD1 or TRBD2 (5 bases each). The V gene lost 8 bases and the J gene lost 5 bases, with 18 bases spanning the gap. Per germline, CDR1 KGHSH and CDR2 LQKENI. The CDR3 sequence is 15 residues long. CDR3 nucleotide sequence: TGTGCCAGCATACGGACACACCCGGGGACCGGGGAGCTGTTTTTT. It encodes CASIRTHPGTGELFF.

V gene TRBV7-9 combines with J gene TRBJ2-7; weak D call: TRBD2 (6 bases). Per germline, CDR1 SEHNR and CDR2 FQNEAQ (reference sequence). This CDR3 comprises 12 residues. Trimming removed 5 bases from V and 4 bases from J, with 9 bases in between. CDR3 coding DNA: TGTGCCAGCAGCACCGGGGGTTACGAGCAGTACTTC. It is translated as CASSTGGYEQYF.

The chain recombines TRBV28 with TRBJ1-2; D perhaps matches TRBD1 (5 bases). CDR1 and CDR2 from the germline V gene are MDHEN and SYDVKM. V was cut by 1 base and J by 7 bases, with 16 bases left in between. The CDR3 is 15 amino acids. CDR3 sequence: CASSLSAGSHPGYTF. As DNA, the CDR3 is TGTGCCAGCAGTTTATCGGCAGGGAGCCATCCTGGCTACACCTTC.

The gene calls are TRBV6-5 and TRBJ2-5; a weak D match, TRBD1 (6 bases). Germline CDR1 is MNHEY and CDR2 is SVGAGI. This CDR3 spans 16 amino acids. Trimming stripped 0 bases from V and 5 bases from J, with 16 bases between. The CDR3: CASSYSNGSRGETQYF. The CDR3 DNA is TGTGCCAGCAGTTACTCGAACGGTAGCAGGGGTGAGACCCAGTACTTC.

This chain joins TRBV11-2 and TRBJ2-3; 7 bases are a match to TRBD2. Per the germline V gene, CDR1 is SGHAT and CDR2 is FQNNGV. The V segment lost 5 bases and the J segment 4 bases; nucleotides outside the gene matches: 12. The CDR3 has 16 amino acids. The CDR3 DNA sequence: TGTGCCAGCAGCGGAGACACCGGGAGGATTGCAGATACGCAGTATTTT. Translation gives CASSGDTGRIADTQYF.

The CDR3 sequence is CASVRRTGIYNEQFF. CDR3 DNA sequence: TGTGCCAGCGTAAGACGGACAGGGATCTACAATGAGCAGTTCTTC. The chain recombines TRBV2 with TRBJ2-1, with 8 bases fitting TRBD1. This CDR3 region has 15 residues. CDR1 SNHLY and CDR2 FYNNEI come from the germline V gene. V was pared by 8 bases and J by 3 bases, with 9 bases of the junction left unmatched.

This clone was observed a single time. This rearrangement joins TRBV11-3 to TRBJ2-2; 12 nucleotides line up with TRBD2. The CDR3 covers 17 residues. Germline V lookup: CDR1 SGHNT, CDR2 YENEEA. V trimming: 5 bases; J trimming: 6 bases; junction bases outside the gene matches: 10. The CDR3 sequence: CASSPTSGGPYAGELFF. Written as DNA, the CDR3 is TGTGCCAGCAGCCCGACTAGCGGGGGACCGTATGCCGGGGAGCTGTTTTTT.

The rearrangement uses TRBV4-1 and TRBJ2-5; 11 bases align to TRBD2. The V and J ends lost 2 bases and 5 bases, in that order; junction bases with no gene match: 1. This CDR3 is built from 14 residues. Germline assignment: CDR1 MGHRA and CDR2 YSYEKL. CDR3 protein: CASSQPSGGETQYF. The CDR3 nucleotides are TGCGCCAGCAGCCAACCTAGCGGGGGGGAGACCCAGTACTTC.

The chain links TRBV5-1 to TRBJ2-5; D may be TRBD2 (5 bases). The V gene lost 1 base and the J gene lost 5 bases, with 9 bases spanning the gap. The CDR3 has 13 residues. Germline V lookup: CDR1 SGHRS, CDR2 YFSETQ. CDR3 nucleotides: TGCGCCAGCAGCTTGAATACGGGGGAGACCCAGTACTTC. It translates to CASSLNTGETQYF. Combining the CDR3 with reference TRBV5-1 and TRBJ2-5 gives the whole variable domain KAGVTQTPRYLIKTRGQQVTLSCSPISGHRSVSWYQQTPGQGLQFLFEYFSETQRNKGNFPGRFSGRQFSNSRSEMNVSTLELGDSALYLCASSLNTGETQYFGPGTRLLVL.

V and J are TRBV6-1 and TRBJ1-5, with D hard to call. CDR1 and CDR2 (germline): MNHNS, SASEGT. Trimming stripped 6 bases from V and 1 base from J, with 13 bases between. CDR3 length: 15 amino acids. The CDR3 region is CASRDGLGSNQPQHF. CDR3 sequence (DNA): TGTGCCAGCAGGGATGGGTTGGGGAGCAATCAGCCCCAGCATTTT.

Here the CDR3 DNA reads TGTGCCAGCAGCTCGAGCAGGGTGAGGTACTTC. Its translation is CASSSSRVRYF. This chain joins TRBV7-4 and TRBJ2-7, with D perhaps TRBD1 (5 bases). Germline loops: CDR1 SGHVT, CDR2 SQSDAQ. With 4 bases removed from V and 12 bases from J, the gap between germline ends came to 13 bases. The CDR3 is 11 residues long.

The rearrangement joins TRBV5-8 to TRBJ1-5, with D hard to call. Germline loops: CDR1 SGHTS, CDR2 YDEGEE. Trimming took 0 bases from V and 0 from J, leaving 13 bases between them. This CDR3 has 17 amino acids. The CDR3 region is CASSLAVGIPSNQPQHF. DNA of the CDR3: TGTGCCAGCAGCTTGGCCGTAGGGATACCTAGCAATCAGCCCCAGCATTTT.

The chain links TRBV13 to TRBJ2-1; 10 bases map to TRBD2. The CDR3 is 15 residues long. V lost 3 bases to trimming and J lost 4 bases; unmatched junction nucleotides: 3. Germline V CDR1 and CDR2: PRHDT, FYEKMQ (reference sequence). The CDR3 is CASSFPSGGYNEQFF. The CDR3 bases are TGTGCCAGCAGCTTTCCTAGCGGGGGATACAATGAGCAGTTCTTC.

Only one count was recorded for this clone. V and J are TRBV4-3 and TRBJ1-6, with D possibly being TRBD1 (5 bases). There are 15 residues in the CDR3. Germline CDR1 and CDR2: LGHNA and YSLEER. V lost 1 base and J 5 bases, leaving 9 bases between the germline ends. CDR3 DNA sequence: TGCGCCAGCAGCCAAGGGATGACAGATAATTCACCCCTCCACTTT. It codes for CASSQGMTDNSPLHF.